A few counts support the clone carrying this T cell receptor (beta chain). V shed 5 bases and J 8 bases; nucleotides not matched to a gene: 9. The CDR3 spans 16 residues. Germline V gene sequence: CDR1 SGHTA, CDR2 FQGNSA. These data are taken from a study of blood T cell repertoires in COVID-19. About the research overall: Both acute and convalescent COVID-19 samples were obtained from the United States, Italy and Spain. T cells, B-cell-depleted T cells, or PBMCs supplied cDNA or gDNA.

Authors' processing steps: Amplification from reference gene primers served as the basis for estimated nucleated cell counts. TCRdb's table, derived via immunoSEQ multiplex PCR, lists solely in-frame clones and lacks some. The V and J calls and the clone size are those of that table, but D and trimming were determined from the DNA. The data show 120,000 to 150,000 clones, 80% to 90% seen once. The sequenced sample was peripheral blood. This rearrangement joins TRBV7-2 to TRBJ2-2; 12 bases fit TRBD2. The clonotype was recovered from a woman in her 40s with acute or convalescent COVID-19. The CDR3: CASSRPTGTSGGELFF. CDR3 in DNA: TGTGCCAGCAGCCGGCCCACTGGGACTAGCGGGGGGGAGCTGTTTTTT. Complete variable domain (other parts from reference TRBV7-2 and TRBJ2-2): GAGVSQSPSNKVTEKGKDVELRCDPISGHTALYWYRQSLGQGLEFLIYFQGNSAPDKSGLPSDRFSAERTGGSVSTLTIQRTQQEDSAVYLCASSRPTGTSGGELFFGEGSRLTVL.